These T cell receptor beta chains were read from a single sample in a study of cytomegalovirus exposure and HLA in healthy donors. Assay: immunoSEQ multiplex PCR; the TCRdb copy retains only in-frame clones and omits some. The profile shows around 150,000 clones, more than 65% of them singletons. Source material: PBMCs. Source of these receptors: a man aged 45-60 years in good health and CMV-seropositive. CDR3s include the opening cysteine and the closing phenylalanine or tryptophan. The D gene is left open where the match is weak. Some rows have no size entry. The others give once, few or many, or a class for an expanded clone.

CDR3: CAISESWTGSYEQYF; DNA: TGTGCCATCAGTGAGTCCTGGACAGGGTCCTACGAGCAGTACTTC; J: TRBJ2-7; V: TRBV10-3; D: TRBD1; size: .
CDR3: CASSQTGTPNQPQHF; DNA: TGTGCCAGCAGTCAAACCGGGACACCTAATCAGCCCCAGCATTTT; J: TRBJ1-5; V: TRBV9; D: .; size: .
CDR3: CASSRTSGSRETQYF; DNA: TGTGCCAGCAGTCGCACTAGCGGGAGCCGAGAGACCCAGTACTTC; J: TRBJ2-5; V: TRBV6-5; D: TRBD2; size: .
CDR3: CASSLVSDGYTF; DNA: TGTGCCAGCAGCTTAGTATCGGATGGCTACACCTTC; J: TRBJ1-2; V: TRBV7-9; D: .; size: .
CDR3: CASRGLGWQGWGYTF; DNA: TGTGCCAGCAGGGGGTTGGGCTGGCAGGGCTGGGGCTACACCTTC; J: TRBJ1-2; V: TRBV6-1; D: .; size: .
CDR3: CSVVEAQETQYF; DNA: TGCAGCGTTGTTGAAGCCCAAGAGACCCAGTACTTC; J: TRBJ2-5; V: TRBV29-1; D: .; size: .
CDR3: CAWSVRLAGDEQYF; DNA: TGTGCCTGGAGTGTACGGCTAGCGGGAGACGAGCAGTACTTC; J: TRBJ2-7; V: TRBV30; D: TRBD2; size: .
CDR3: CASSPLPQRGNTIYF; DNA: TGCGCCAGCAGCCCGCTCCCGCAGCGGGGAAACACCATATATTTT; J: TRBJ1-3; V: TRBV5-1; D: .; size: .
CDR3: CASSTGGNEQFF; DNA: TGTGCCAGTAGCACAGGGGGCAATGAGCAGTTCTTC; J: TRBJ2-1; V: TRBV19; D: TRBD1; size: .
CDR3: CASSEGQAGNSPLHF; DNA: TGTGCCAGCAGTGAGGGACAGGCGGGAAATTCACCCCTCCACTTT; J: TRBJ1-6; V: TRBV2; D: TRBD1; size: .
CDR3: CSSSLTTENYGYTF; DNA: TGTTCCAGCAGCTTAACGACAGAAAACTATGGCTACACCTTC; J: TRBJ1-2; V: TRBV7-9; D: .; size: .
CDR3: CASSPVDRGSYNEQFF; DNA: TGTGCCAGCAGCCCGGTGGACAGGGGAAGCTACAATGAGCAGTTCTTC; J: TRBJ2-1; V: TRBV7-9; D: TRBD1; size: .
CDR3: CASSDHPGSNYGYTF; DNA: TGTGCCAGCAGCGACCACCCAGGATCTAACTATGGCTACACCTTC; J: TRBJ1-2; V: TRBV9; D: .; size: .
CDR3: CASSYTGGLAKNIQYF; DNA: TGTGCCAGCAGTTATACAGGGGGATTAGCCAAAAACATTCAGTACTTC; J: TRBJ2-4; V: TRBV6-5; D: TRBD1; size: .
CDR3: CAWTKDRGYGYTF; DNA: TGTGCCTGGACCAAGGACAGGGGCTATGGCTACACCTTC; J: TRBJ1-2; V: TRBV30; D: TRBD1; size: once
CDR3: CASSFRANYGYTF; DNA: TGTGCCAGCAGTTTTAGAGCTAACTATGGCTACACCTTC; J: TRBJ1-2; V: TRBV28; D: .; size: .
CDR3: CASSLEAGGSEQFF; DNA: TGTGCTAGCAGCTTAGAGGCGGGGGGCAGTGAGCAGTTCTTC; J: TRBJ2-1; V: TRBV7-7; D: TRBD2; size: few
CDR3: CASSVQAGQNYGYTF; DNA: TGCGCCAGCAGTGTGCAGGCAGGACAAAACTATGGCTACACCTTC; J: TRBJ1-2; V: TRBV5-1; D: .; size: .
CDR3: CASSPRGSLNTGELFF; DNA: TGTGCCAGCAGTCCGAGGGGGTCGCTGAACACCGGGGAGCTGTTTTTT; J: TRBJ2-2; V: TRBV27; D: .; size: few
CDR3: CASSPPGAGDTEAFF; DNA: TGTGCCAGCTCACCACCGGGGGCTGGGGACACTGAAGCTTTCTTT; J: TRBJ1-1; V: TRBV18; D: .; size: .
CDR3: CASSLAMGTTGEQYF; DNA: TGTGCCAGCAGCTTAGCGATGGGCACCACTGGCGAGCAGTACTTC; J: TRBJ2-7; V: TRBV7-2; D: .; size: .
CDR3: CASSPRTGMDEKLFF; DNA: TGTGCCAGCTCACCCCGGACAGGGATGGATGAAAAACTGTTTTTT; J: TRBJ1-4; V: TRBV18; D: TRBD1; size: .
CDR3: CASSPIDQGNGFF; DNA: TGTGCCAGCAGCCCCATTGATCAGGGGAATGGGTTCTTC; J: TRBJ2-1; V: TRBV7-9; D: .; size: .
CDR3: CASSSPRRDRGGQPQHF; DNA: TGTGCCAGCAGTTCCCCTCGGCGGGACAGAGGGGGTCAGCCCCAGCATTTT; J: TRBJ1-5; V: TRBV28; D: TRBD1; size: .
CDR3: CASSWDLGETQYF; DNA: TGTGCCAGCAGCTGGGACTTGGGGGAGACCCAGTACTTC; J: TRBJ2-5; V: TRBV11-2; D: .; size: .
CDR3: CASGLIGRAGGTQYF; DNA: TGTGCCAGCGGCTTAATCGGGAGGGCCGGGGGGACCCAGTACTTC; J: TRBJ2-5; V: TRBV11-2; D: TRBD2; size: .
CDR3: CASATGDSQETQYF; DNA: TGCGCCAGCGCTACGGGGGACTCTCAAGAGACCCAGTACTTC; J: TRBJ2-5; V: TRBV5-1; D: .; size: .
CDR3: CASSFATSTDTQYF; DNA: TGTGCCAGCAGCTTCGCCACTAGCACAGATACGCAGTATTTT; J: TRBJ2-3; V: TRBV7-2; D: .; size: .
CDR3: CASSLDGGQGFSYEQYF; DNA: TGTGCCAGCAGCTTAGATGGGGGACAGGGGTTCTCCTACGAGCAGTACTTC; J: TRBJ2-7; V: TRBV11-2; D: TRBD1; size: .
CDR3: CASSPDRDTEAFF; DNA: TGTGCCAGCTCACCGGACAGGGACACTGAAGCTTTCTTT; J: TRBJ1-1; V: TRBV18; D: TRBD1; size: once
CDR3: CASSLTTGELFF; DNA: TGTGCCAGCAGCTTAACAACCGGGGAGCTGTTTTTT; J: TRBJ2-2; V: TRBV7-8; D: .; size: .
CDR3: CASSVDISGRFYNEQFF; DNA: TGTGCCAGCAGCGTGGATATTAGCGGGAGGTTCTACAATGAGCAGTTCTTC; J: TRBJ2-1; V: TRBV9; D: TRBD2; size: .
CDR3: CASSSGGWTGQETQYF; DNA: TGCGCCAGCAGTTCCGGCGGGTGGACAGGGCAAGAGACCCAGTACTTC; J: TRBJ2-5; V: TRBV5-1; D: TRBD1; size: .
CDR3: CSSSLVANLYEQYF; DNA: TGTTCCAGCAGCTTAGTGGCAAACCTCTACGAGCAGTACTTC; J: TRBJ2-7; V: TRBV7-9; D: .; size: .
CDR3: CASSLLAGAAGTGELFF; DNA: TGTGCCAGCAGTTTACTAGCGGGAGCCGCGGGCACCGGGGAGCTGTTTTTT; J: TRBJ2-2; V: TRBV2; D: TRBD2; size: .
CDR3: CASSLRQALYNEQFF; DNA: TGCGCCAGCAGCTTACGACAGGCCCTGTACAATGAGCAGTTCTTC; J: TRBJ2-1; V: TRBV5-1; D: .; size: .
CDR3: CASSIQQETQYF; DNA: TGCGCCAGCAGCATCCAGCAAGAGACCCAGTACTTC; J: TRBJ2-5; V: TRBV5-1; D: .; size: .
CDR3: CASSPGNRRMETQYF; DNA: TGTGCCAGCAGCCCGGGTAATAGGCGGATGGAGACCCAGTACTTC; J: TRBJ2-5; V: TRBV7-2; D: .; size: .
CDR3: CASSSSGNSRNTEAFF; DNA: TGCGCCAGCAGCTCCTCAGGGAACTCACGGAACACTGAAGCTTTCTTT; J: TRBJ1-1; V: TRBV5-1; D: .; size: few
CDR3: CASSRDRGPSYEQYF; DNA: TGTGCCAGCTCACGGGACAGGGGCCCTTCCTACGAGCAGTACTTC; J: TRBJ2-7; V: TRBV18; D: TRBD1; size: .
CDR3: CASSLRSGRAGIEETQYF; DNA: TGTGCCAGCAGTCTCCGAAGCGGGAGGGCGGGCATCGAAGAGACCCAGTACTTC; J: TRBJ2-5; V: TRBV28; D: TRBD2; size: .
CDR3: CASSLNNYEQYF; DNA: TGTGCCAGCAGCTTAAATAACTACGAGCAGTACTTC; J: TRBJ2-7; V: TRBV7-2; D: .; size: .